The source of this TCR beta chain is a study of control samples from healthy donors and cancer patients. Trimming took off 0 bases at V and 5 bases at J, with 5 bases between the two ends. The germline CDR1 and CDR2 sequences are SGDLS and YYNGEE. There are 12 residues in the CDR3. The assay was immunoSEQ multiplex PCR, and TCRdb's table has in-frame clones only and misses some. The sample has about 160,000 clones; approximately 94% are singletons. Sequenced input: PBMCs. The rearrangement links TRBV9 to TRBJ2-5, with unresolved D. The sequence came from a man in his fifties or sixties with colorectal cancer. The CDR3: CASSVVAETQYF. CDR3 bases: TGTGCCAGCAGCGTAGTGGCGGAGACCCAGTACTTC.